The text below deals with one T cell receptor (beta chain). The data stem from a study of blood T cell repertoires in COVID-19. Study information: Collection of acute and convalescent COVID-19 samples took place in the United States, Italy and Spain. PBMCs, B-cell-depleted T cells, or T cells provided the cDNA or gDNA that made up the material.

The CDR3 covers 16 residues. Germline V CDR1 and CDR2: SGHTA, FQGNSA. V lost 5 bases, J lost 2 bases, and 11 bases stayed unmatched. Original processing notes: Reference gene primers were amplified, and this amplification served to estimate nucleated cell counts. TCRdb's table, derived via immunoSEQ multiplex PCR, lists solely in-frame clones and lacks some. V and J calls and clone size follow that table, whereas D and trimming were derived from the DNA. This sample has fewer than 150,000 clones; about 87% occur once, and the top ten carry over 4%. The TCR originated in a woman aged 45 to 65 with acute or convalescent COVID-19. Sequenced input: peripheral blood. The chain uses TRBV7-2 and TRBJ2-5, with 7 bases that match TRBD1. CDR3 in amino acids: CASSPLCDREQETQYF. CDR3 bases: TGTGCCAGCAGCCCCTTATGTGACAGGGAACAAGAGACCCAGTACTTC.